This passage covers 26 T cell receptor beta chains from one sample sequenced in a study of identifying expanded T cells in peripheral blood. Generated by immunoSEQ multiplex PCR, the TCRdb table keeps only in-frame clones and is missing some. Of about 120,000 clones detected, approximately 80% appear once; the ten largest clones hold 3% to 4%. Sequencing used blood. These receptors all come from a person aged 18 to 75 in good health.

The rearrangement links TRBV30 to TRBJ1-1; D is ambiguous. Between the trimmed V and J ends, which lost 4 bases and 1 base, there was a span of 13 bases. The CDR3 consists of 14 residues. Germline lookup yields CDR1 GTSNPN and CDR2 SVGIG (reference sequence). CDR3 protein: CAWKAHLTNTEAFF. In DNA, the CDR3 is TGTGCCTGGAAGGCCCACTTAACGAACACTGAAGCTTTCTTT.

This chain links TRBV18 with TRBJ1-3, with unresolved D. Per the germline V gene, CDR1 is KGHSH and CDR2 is LQKENI. The CDR3 contains 12 residues. V lost 4 bases to trimming and J lost 4 bases, with 5 bases between them. The CDR3 DNA is TGTGCCAGCTCACTCCCGGGAAACACCATATATTTT. It is translated as CASSLPGNTIYF.

This chain links TRBV18 with TRBJ1-6; D gene ambiguous. The germline V gene encodes CDR1 KGHSH and CDR2 LQKENI. The CDR3 contains 14 residues. V was shortened by 3 bases and J by 0 bases, with 3 bases between the two germline ends. CDR3 in amino acids: CASSPSSYNSPLHF. DNA of the CDR3: TGTGCCAGCTCACCGAGCTCCTATAATTCACCCCTCCACTTT.

The chain has TRBV10-2 and TRBJ1-3, with TRBD1 matching 9 bases. This CDR3 has 15 amino acids. V trimming: 9 bases; J trimming: 0 bases; junction bases outside the gene matches: 6. Germline V gene data show CDR1 as WSHSY and CDR2 as SAAADI. The CDR3 loop is CASGDRANSGNTIYF. CDR3 nucleotide sequence: TGCGCCAGTGGGGACAGGGCGAACTCTGGAAACACCATATATTTT.

Turning to this clone: Additional DNA sequences in this sample encode the identical CDR3. The chain recombines TRBV19 with TRBJ1-1; D ambiguous. The germline V and J ends were trimmed by 3 bases and 0 bases, with 5 bases remaining between them. Germline assignment: CDR1 LNHDA and CDR2 SQIVND (reference sequence). CDR3 length equals 13 residues. This CDR3 reads CASSISVNTEAFF. DNA for the CDR3: TGTGCCAGTAGTATCTCGGTGAACACTGAAGCTTTCTTT.

This chain uses TRBV2 with TRBJ1-2; 10 bases fit TRBD1. Trimming at V came to 9 bases and at J to 1 base, leaving 5 bases not matched to a gene. Per the germline V gene, CDR1 is SNHLY and CDR2 is FYNNEI. The CDR3 runs 14 residues. CDR3 in amino acids: CASSWDRGNYGYTF. In DNA form, the CDR3 reads TGTGCCAGTTCTTGGGACAGGGGTAACTATGGCTACACCTTC.

V and J are TRBV27 and TRBJ1-5, with 8 bases matching TRBD1. CDR3 length: 16 amino acids. Germline assignment: CDR1 MNHEY and CDR2 SMNVEV (reference sequence). The V and J ends lost 2 bases and 6 bases, in that order; junction bases with no gene match: 9. The CDR3 loop is CASSLMGTGVGQPQHF. In DNA form, the CDR3 reads TGTGCCAGCAGTTTAATGGGGACAGGAGTTGGTCAGCCCCAGCATTTT.

V gene TRBV6-1 combines with J gene TRBJ2-5; D perhaps matches TRBD2 (5 bases). V gave up 0 bases and J gave up 3 bases, with 17 bases separating them. The CDR3 length is 17 residues. Germline CDR1 is MNHNS and CDR2 is SASEGT. CDR3 sequence: CASSEALRALGKETQYF. CDR3 nucleotides: TGTGCCAGCAGTGAAGCTCTGAGGGCGCTTGGTAAAGAGACCCAGTACTTC.

The chain is built from TRBV27 and TRBJ2-3; D ambiguous. This CDR3 is 14 amino acids long. V was pared by 5 bases and J by 3 bases, with 12 bases between. The germline V gene has CDR1 MNHEY and CDR2 SMNVEV (reference sequence). CDR3 DNA: TGTGCCAGCAGTGTTCGGATAGATACAGATACGCAGTATTTT. It translates to CASSVRIDTDTQYF.

The CDR3 spells CASSQPDNEQYF. The CDR3, as DNA: TGTGCCAGCAGCCAACCAGACAACGAGCAGTACTTC. This chain connects TRBV4-2 to TRBJ2-7; D is undetermined. The germline V gene has CDR1 LGHNA and CDR2 YNFKEQ. The ends were cut back, 2 bases at V and 5 bases at J, with 7 bases in the middle. This CDR3 has 12 residues.

This chain connects TRBV5-1 to TRBJ2-3; tentative D call: TRBD2 (6 bases). Trimming shortened V by 4 bases and J by 1 base, and 13 bases separated the two germline ends. Germline lookup yields CDR1 SGHRS and CDR2 YFSETQ. The CDR3 is 15 residues long. This CDR3 is CASSRWTTGTDTQYF. CDR3 in DNA: TGCGCCAGCAGCCGCTGGACTACAGGCACAGATACGCAGTATTTT.

This chain uses TRBV5-1 with TRBJ2-3; the D is unclear. V was trimmed by 0 bases and J by 2 bases, leaving 7 bases between them. The length of the CDR3 is 14 residues. CDR1 SGHRS and CDR2 YFSETQ come from the germline V gene. The CDR3 spells CASSLGVYTDTQYF. CDR3 DNA: TGCGCCAGCAGCTTGGGGGTGTACACAGATACGCAGTATTTT.

The chain uses TRBV6-5 and TRBJ1-2; D is uncertain. Deletions cut 0 bases from V and 8 bases from J, with 16 bases between. The CDR3 contains 15 residues. The germline V gene has CDR1 MNHEY and CDR2 SVGAGI. The CDR3 nucleotides read TGTGCCAGCAGTTACTCGACTATGGGTGGTTGGGGCTACACCTTC. As protein: CASSYSTMGGWGYTF.

This clone was seen once. The chain uses TRBV11-2 and TRBJ2-3; D not certain. Germline CDR1 and CDR2: SGHAT and FQNNGV. CDR3 length: 15 residues. V lost 1 base and J lost 4, with 12 bases in between. The CDR3 DNA follows: TGTGCCAGCAGCTTAGTGGTTCTCGGGCCAGATACGCAGTATTTT. This translates into CASSLVVLGPDTQYF.

J is TRBJ1-2 and V is TRBV7-9; unclear D gene. CDR3 size: 13 residues. Trimming stripped 4 bases from V and 1 base from J, with 7 bases between. Germline V gives CDR1 SEHNR, CDR2 FQNEAQ (reference sequence). This CDR3 is CASSYGHNYGYTF. The CDR3 DNA is TGTGCCAGCAGCTACGGTCATAACTATGGCTACACCTTC. Based on the CDR3 plus reference TRBV7-9 and TRBJ1-2, the full variable domain is DTGVSQNPRHKITKRGQNVTFRCDPISEHNRLYWYRQTLGQGPEFLTYFQNEAQLEKSRLLSDRFSAERPKGSFSTLEIQRTEQGDSAMYLCASSYGHNYGYTFGSGTRLTVV.

The chain combines TRBV7-2 with TRBJ1-5; 7 bases line up with TRBD1. The CDR3 is 17 residues long. Germline V gives CDR1 SGHTA, CDR2 FQGNSA. Trimming cost V 2 bases and J 1 base; bases outside gene matches: 8. In nucleotides, the CDR3 is TGTGCCAGCAGCTTACTCTCGACAGGGAGAAGCAATCAGCCCCAGCATTTT. Translating gives CASSLLSTGRSNQPQHF. The complete variable domain, with remaining parts taken from reference TRBV7-2 and TRBJ1-5, reads GAGVSQSPSNKVTEKGKDVELRCDPISGHTALYWYRQSLGQGLEFLIYFQGNSAPDKSGLPSDRFSAERTGGSVSTLTIQRTQQEDSAVYLCASSLLSTGRSNQPQHFGDGTRLSIL.

The chain couples TRBV2 to TRBJ2-2, with 9 bases fitting TRBD2. Germline lookup yields CDR1 SNHLY and CDR2 FYNNEI. The ends lost 2 bases at V and 6 bases at J; junction bases unmatched: 4. This CDR3 has 15 amino acids. This CDR3 reads CASSEQRGAAGELFF. The CDR3, as DNA: TGTGCCAGCAGTGAACAGCGGGGGGCTGCCGGGGAGCTGTTTTTT.

There are a few counts of this clone. The DNA for the CDR3 is TGTGCCAGCGCCCTCGGGACTGCTCATAATGAAAAACTGTTTTTT. Protein: CASALGTAHNEKLFF. J is TRBJ1-4 and V is TRBV7-3; TRBD1 might be the D (5 bases). From germline, CDR1 is SGHTA and CDR2 FQGTGA. This CDR3 has 15 residues. V dropped 8 bases and J dropped 4 bases, with 17 bases sitting between them.

This clone was observed a single time. This chain connects TRBV4-1 to TRBJ1-1, with TRBD1 matching over 7 bases. The CDR3 is 13 amino acids. Germline assignment: CDR1 MGHRA and CDR2 YSYEKL. The V segment lost 9 bases and the J segment 4 bases; nucleotides outside the gene matches: 8. The CDR3 loop reads CASTQGGGTEAFF. The CDR3 bases are TGCGCCAGTACCCAGGGGGGTGGCACTGAAGCTTTCTTT.

V and J are TRBV6-1 and TRBJ1-5; D is possibly TRBD1 (6 bases). This CDR3 has 13 amino acids. Germline V gene data show CDR1 as MNHNS and CDR2 as SASEGT. The V and J ends lost 4 bases and 6 bases respectively, with 10 bases between them. The CDR3 spells CASSAGRGQPQHF. The CDR3 DNA sequence: TGTGCCAGCAGTGCAGGCAGGGGTCAGCCCCAGCATTTT.

The V call is TRBV2, the J call TRBJ1-1, with D maybe TRBD1 (6 bases). The CDR3 has 15 residues. Trimming pared 7 bases from V and 5 bases from J, leaving 20 bases between. Germline CDR1 SNHLY, CDR2 FYNNEI. The DNA for the CDR3 is TGTGCCAGCAAGACAGGTACTACTCCAATGACTGAAGCTTTCTTT. It specifies CASKTGTTPMTEAFF.

J is TRBJ1-2 and V is TRBV7-9; no clear D gene. Germline CDR1 is SEHNR and CDR2 is FQNEAQ (reference sequence). Trimming removed 3 bases from V and 5 bases from J, with 13 bases in between. The CDR3 totals 14 residues. The CDR3 nucleotides are TGTGCCAGCAGCTTTGGCAGGTCGGGTTATGGCTACACCTTC. The encoded protein is CASSFGRSGYGYTF.

This clone was detected ten times or more. The chain couples TRBV4-3 to TRBJ1-1, with TRBD1 matching over 10 bases. Germline loops: CDR1 LGHNA, CDR2 YSLEER. The CDR3 length is 16 residues. The trim removed 0 bases at V and 7 bases at J, leaving 8 bases unmatched. The CDR3 coding sequence is TGCGCCAGCAGCCAAGAATTTGGGACAGGGGCGAATGAAGCTTTCTTT. This encodes CASSQEFGTGANEAFF.

The genes are TRBV30 and TRBJ1-5, with no clear D. This CDR3 spans 14 amino acids. With 4 bases removed from V and 2 bases from J, the gap between germline ends came to 12 bases. Germline-derived CDR1 and CDR2 are GTSNPN and SVGIG (reference sequence). The CDR3 spells CAWTRDNGNQPQHF. The CDR3 coding sequence is TGTGCCTGGACCCGAGACAACGGCAATCAGCCCCAGCATTTT.

The CDR3 here is CAISETATEAFF. The DNA for the CDR3 is TGTGCCATCAGTGAAACGGCCACTGAAGCTTTCTTT. This chain uses TRBV10-3 with TRBJ1-1; D is unclear. From germline, CDR1 is ENHRY and CDR2 SYGVKD. This CDR3 comprises 12 residues. V was cut by 3 bases and J by 4 bases, with 6 bases left in between.

The CDR3 here is CASSQNEGSSGYGYTF. The DNA of the CDR3 is TGCGCCAGCAGCCAAAATGAGGGGTCATCTGGCTATGGCTACACCTTC. The V call is TRBV4-3, the J call TRBJ1-2, with D possibly being TRBD1 (5 bases). Germline V CDR1 and CDR2: LGHNA, YSLEER. V was pared by 2 bases and J by 4 bases, with 17 bases between. There are 16 residues in the CDR3.